The rows below give T cell receptor beta chains drawn from one sample of a study of cytomegalovirus exposure and HLA in healthy donors. Assay used: immunoSEQ multiplex PCR; TCRdb lists only in-frame clones, some missing. The data hold about 140,000 clones, with approximately 80% observed a single time. Sequencing was done on a sample of PBMCs. The receptor set was obtained from a male donor in good health and CMV-seronegative. CDR3s include the opening cysteine and the closing phenylalanine or tryptophan. Fields, in order: CDR3 protein, CDR3 DNA, D gene, clone size, CDR3 length, V gene, J gene. A D gene is named only where the DNA matches it firmly. Size is stated for part of the rows, as once, few or many counts, or as a class when the clone is expanded.

CASSPSTTDTQYF	TGCGCCAGCAGCCCATCTACGACAGATACGCAGTATTTT	.	.	13	TRBV5-1	TRBJ2-3
CASSQGGVGTSGAETQYF	TGTGCCAGCAGCCAAGGGGGGGTTGGGACTAGCGGGGCGGAGACCCAGTACTTC	TRBD2	.	18	TRBV4-2	TRBJ2-5
CASSQASGAYEQYF	TGTGCCAGCAGCCAAGCTAGCGGGGCCTACGAGCAGTACTTC	TRBD2	.	14	TRBV14	TRBJ2-7
CASSPGQGTSSNQPQHF	TGTGCCAGCAGCCCTGGACAGGGTACGAGTAGCAATCAGCCCCAGCATTTT	TRBD1	.	17	TRBV7-2	TRBJ1-5
CASSEVSGGTDTQYF	TGTGCCAGCAGTGAAGTTAGCGGAGGCACAGATACGCAGTATTTT	.	.	15	TRBV6-1	TRBJ2-3
CASSLEGGRVTDTQYF	TGTGCCAGCAGCTTAGAAGGCGGGAGGGTCACAGATACGCAGTATTTT	TRBD2	.	16	TRBV7-8	TRBJ2-3
CASSILAGLNTEAFF	TGTGCCAGTAGTATTTTGGCAGGGCTAAACACTGAAGCTTTCTTT	.	once	15	TRBV19	TRBJ1-1
CASSVIGTTINTGELFF	TGCGCCAGCAGTGTTATAGGGACTACCATCAACACCGGGGAGCTGTTTTTT	TRBD2	.	17	TRBV10-2	TRBJ2-2
CASSRNRDTYQPQHF	TGCGCCAGCAGCCGCAACCGGGACACATATCAGCCCCAGCATTTT	.	.	15	TRBV4-1	TRBJ1-5
CASRPTGTGAPASYTF	TGTGCCAGTAGGCCTACCGGGACAGGCGCCCCCGCTAGCTACACCTTC	TRBD1	once	16	TRBV19	TRBJ1-2
CASSLPGSLQEQYF	TGTGCCAGCAGCTTACCAGGATCCCTACAGGAGCAGTACTTC	.	.	14	TRBV11-3	TRBJ2-7
CASNLAGNTGELFF	TGTGCCAGCAACTTAGCGGGTAACACCGGGGAGCTGTTTTTT	TRBD2	.	14	TRBV2	TRBJ2-2
CASAAGRLNLFGYTF	TGTGCCAGCGCTGCGGGTCGGTTAAACCTCTTTGGCTACACCTTC	.	.	15	TRBV9	TRBJ1-2
CACGTGPLYEQFF	TGTGCTTGCGGGACAGGTCCTCTCTATGAGCAGTTCTTC	TRBD1	.	13	TRBV27	TRBJ2-1
CASSLEPNYGYTF	TGTGCCAGCAGCTTGGAGCCTAACTATGGCTACACCTTC	.	once	13	TRBV5-4	TRBJ1-2
CASSFTSGDAYEQYF	TGTGCCAGCAGTTTTACTAGCGGGGACGCCTACGAGCAGTACTTC	TRBD2	.	15	TRBV27	TRBJ2-7
CASGTSGVDTQYF	TGTGCCAGCGGGACTAGCGGGGTAGATACGCAGTATTTT	TRBD2	.	13	TRBV27	TRBJ2-3
CARTTGEHEDTQYF	TGTGCCAGAACTACAGGGGAGCATGAAGATACGCAGTATTTT	TRBD1	.	14	TRBV19	TRBJ2-3
CASNTGGSSSNEQFF	TGCGCCAGCAACACGGGAGGCTCCTCATCCAATGAGCAGTTCTTC	TRBD2	few	15	TRBV10-1	TRBJ2-1
CASNTGDLNTGELFF	TGTGCCAGCAACACAGGGGACCTTAACACCGGGGAGCTGTTTTTT	TRBD1	.	15	TRBV2	TRBJ2-2
CASSRGLAGRGEQFF	TGCGCCAGCAGCCGCGGACTAGCGGGCAGAGGTGAGCAGTTCTTC	TRBD2	.	15	TRBV4-1	TRBJ2-1
CASSNRLQGSDYGYTF	TGTGCCAGTAGTAACCGACTACAGGGCTCCGACTATGGCTACACCTTC	.	.	16	TRBV19	TRBJ1-2
CASSQPGRYEQYF	TGCGCCAGCAGCCAACCAGGGCGCTACGAGCAGTACTTC	.	.	13	TRBV4-1	TRBJ2-7
CASSDVLGSYNEQFF	TGTGCCAGCAGTGACGTCCTCGGCTCCTACAATGAGCAGTTCTTC	.	few	15	TRBV6-4	TRBJ2-1
CASSLQQGASPLHF	TGTGCCAGCAGCCTACAACAGGGGGCGTCACCCCTCCACTTT	TRBD1	once	14	TRBV27	TRBJ1-6
CATSTELGGHEQYF	TGTGCCACCAGCACTGAGCTAGGGGGCCACGAGCAGTACTTC	TRBD1	.	14	TRBV15	TRBJ2-7
CATSKDSLGTRETQYF	TGTGCCACCAGCAAAGACAGTCTAGGCACCAGAGAGACCCAGTACTTC	.	.	16	TRBV15	TRBJ2-5
CASSGRQGASTEAFF	TGTGCCAGCAGCGGACGACAGGGGGCGAGCACTGAAGCTTTCTTT	TRBD1	.	15	TRBV6-5	TRBJ1-1
CASRAGTGAYEQYF	TGCGCCAGCAGGGCCGGGACAGGGGCCTACGAGCAGTACTTC	TRBD1	.	14	TRBV5-1	TRBJ2-7
CASSYSGNYGYTF	TGTGCCAGCAGTTACTCCGGGAACTATGGCTACACCTTC	.	.	13	TRBV6-5	TRBJ1-2
CAWRGQRFTEAFF	TGTGCCTGGAGAGGACAGAGATTTACTGAAGCTTTCTTT	.	.	13	TRBV30	TRBJ1-1
CASSRTSSGNTIYF	TGTGCCAGCAGCCGGACTTCCTCTGGAAACACCATATATTTT	.	.	14	TRBV7-2	TRBJ1-3
CASSAQGITGELFF	TGCGCCAGCAGCGCACAGGGTATCACCGGGGAGCTGTTTTTT	.	.	14	TRBV5-1	TRBJ2-2
CASSLGGDRGNTIYF	TGCGCCAGCAGCTTGGGTGGCGACAGGGGAAACACCATATATTTT	.	.	15	TRBV5-1	TRBJ1-3
CASSLHTGTNYGYTF	TGTGCCAGCAGCTTACACACAGGGACCAACTATGGCTACACCTTC	.	few	15	TRBV7-2	TRBJ1-2
CASRYRGGNEQYF	TGTGCCAGCAGGTACAGGGGGGGAAACGAGCAGTACTTC	.	.	13	TRBV6-1	TRBJ2-7
CASSVAPGGNTDTQYF	TGTGCCAGCAGCGTAGCTCCGGGAGGGAACACAGATACGCAGTATTTT	TRBD2	.	16	TRBV9	TRBJ2-3
CASSIIGNTIYF	TGTGCCAGTAGTATTATTGGAAACACCATATATTTT	.	few	12	TRBV19	TRBJ1-3
CASSLLSGGYSSETQYF	TGTGCCAGCAGCTTATTGTCAGGGGGCTATAGTTCGGAGACCCAGTACTTC	TRBD1	.	17	TRBV7-9	TRBJ2-5
CASSTNRGDTGELFF	TGTGCCAGCAGTACCAACAGGGGAGATACCGGGGAGCTGTTTTTT	TRBD1	.	15	TRBV25-1	TRBJ2-2
CASSLTGAYGYTF	TGTGCCAGCAGCCTGACAGGGGCCTATGGCTACACCTTC	TRBD1	.	13	TRBV6-1	TRBJ1-2
CASSTGSTDTQYF	TGTGCCAGCAGTACAGGGAGCACAGATACGCAGTATTTT	.	few	13	TRBV2	TRBJ2-3
CASILDTTAYEQYF	TGTGCCAGCATCCTGGACACAACAGCCTACGAGCAGTACTTC	.	.	14	TRBV2	TRBJ2-7
CARRRGKGLYTEAFF	TGCGCCAGGCGGCGGGGGAAGGGGCTGTACACTGAAGCTTTCTTT	.	.	15	TRBV10-2	TRBJ1-1
CASSPPVGGPADTQYF	TGTGCCAGCAGCCCTCCGGTGGGGGGGCCAGCAGATACGCAGTATTTT	.	.	16	TRBV7-9	TRBJ2-3
CASSQVGTSGGEQYF	TGTGCCAGCAGCCAAGTCGGGACTAGCGGGGGCGAGCAGTACTTC	TRBD2	.	15	TRBV14	TRBJ2-7
CASSQDRGTGELFF	TGTGCCAGCAGCCAGGACAGGGGCACCGGGGAGCTGTTTTTT	TRBD1	.	14	TRBV7-3	TRBJ2-2
CASSSLKRADGTEAFF	TGTGCCAGCAGCTCCCTAAAGCGGGCGGACGGCACTGAAGCTTTCTTT	.	.	16	TRBV7-9	TRBJ1-1
CASSGLGLGVVHEQFF	TGTGCCAGCAGTGGCCTTGGACTGGGAGTGGTACATGAGCAGTTCTTC	.	.	16	TRBV2	TRBJ2-1
CASSPYREPNQPQHF	TGTGCCAGCTCACCATACAGGGAACCCAATCAGCCCCAGCATTTT	.	.	15	TRBV18	TRBJ1-5
CASSRDSQGNEQFF	TGTGCCAGCTCCCGGGACAGTCAGGGCAATGAGCAGTTCTTC	TRBD1	.	14	TRBV18	TRBJ2-1
CASSLHGTGEYEQYF	TGTGCCAGCAGTTTACACGGGACAGGGGAGTACGAGCAGTACTTC	TRBD1	.	15	TRBV27	TRBJ2-7
CASSGDDRAGGYTF	TGTGCCAGCAGTGGGGACGACAGGGCGGGTGGCTACACCTTC	TRBD1	.	14	TRBV2	TRBJ1-2
CASTPGGGASYEQYF	TGTGCCAGCACCCCCGGAGGGGGGGCCTCCTACGAGCAGTACTTC	.	.	15	TRBV5-4	TRBJ2-7
CASSIAIMGQSQPQHF	TGTGCCAGTAGTATAGCTATCATGGGACAATCCCAGCCCCAGCATTTT	.	.	16	TRBV19	TRBJ1-5